This TCR beta chain emerged from a study of T-cell reconstitution after alpha-beta-depleted transplantation in children. This clonotype was seen at least ten times. Its antigen is not identified. The germline V gene has CDR1 SGHAT and CDR2 FQNNGV. The CDR3 length is 15 residues. Trimming removed 1 base at V and 10 bases at J, with 14 bases between. Study-wide results and limits: About two months after transplant, alpha-beta T cells reportedly came from several hundred expanded graft clones. The study traced high day-60 TCRbeta diversity in some patients to surviving recipient T cells and thymic progenitors.

Unique molecular identifiers were incorporated during preparation of the TCRbeta library. One entry per CDR3 protein results from TCRdb running MiXCR on the PCR reads. This table has fewer than 550,000 distinct CDR3 sequences, about a sixth appearing once. The receptor's source is a boy in the first two years of life who had a stem cell transplant for Wiskott-Aldrich syndrome, so the T cells may come from the graft donor. The source material was PBMCs, mostly from graft donor cells, sampled 360 days after TCRalphabeta/CD19-depleted stem cell transplant. The chain employs TRBV11-2 and TRBJ1-6, with a tentative D call TRBD1 (5 bases). The chain's CDR3 is CASSLAGLISSPLHF. In DNA, the CDR3 is TGTGCCAGCAGCTTAGCAGGGTTGATCTCCTCACCCCTCCACTTT. Full variable domain (remainder filled in from reference TRBV11-2 and TRBJ1-6): EAGVAQSPRYKIIEKRQSVAFWCNPISGHATLYWYQQILGQGPKLLIQFQNNGVVDDSQLPKDRFSAERLKGVDSTLKIQPAKLEDSAVYLCASSLAGLISSPLHFGNGTRLTVT.